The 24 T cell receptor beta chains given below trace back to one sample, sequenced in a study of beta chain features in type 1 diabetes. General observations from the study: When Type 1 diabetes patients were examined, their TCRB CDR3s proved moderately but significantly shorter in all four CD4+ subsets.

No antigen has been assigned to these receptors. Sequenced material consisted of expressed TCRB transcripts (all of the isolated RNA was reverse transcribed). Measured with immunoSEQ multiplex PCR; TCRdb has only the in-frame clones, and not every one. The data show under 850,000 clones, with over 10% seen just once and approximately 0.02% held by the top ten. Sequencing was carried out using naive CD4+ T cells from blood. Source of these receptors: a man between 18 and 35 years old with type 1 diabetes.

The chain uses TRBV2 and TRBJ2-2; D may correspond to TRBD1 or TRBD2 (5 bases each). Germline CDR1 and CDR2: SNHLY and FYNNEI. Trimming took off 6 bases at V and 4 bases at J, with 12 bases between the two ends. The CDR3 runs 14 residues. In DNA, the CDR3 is TGTGCCAGCAGGCCCGGGGCCGGCACCGGGGAGCTGTTTTTT. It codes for CASRPGAGTGELFF.

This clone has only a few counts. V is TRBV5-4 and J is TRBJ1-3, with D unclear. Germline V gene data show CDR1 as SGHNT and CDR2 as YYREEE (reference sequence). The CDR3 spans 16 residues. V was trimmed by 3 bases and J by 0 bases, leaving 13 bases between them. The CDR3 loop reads CASSSATRSSGNTIYF. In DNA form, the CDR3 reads TGTGCCAGCAGCTCGGCTACGAGGTCCTCTGGAAACACCATATATTTT.

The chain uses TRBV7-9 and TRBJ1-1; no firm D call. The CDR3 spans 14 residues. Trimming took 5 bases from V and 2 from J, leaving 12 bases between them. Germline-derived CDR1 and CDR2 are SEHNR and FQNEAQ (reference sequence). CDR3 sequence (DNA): TGTGCCAGCAGCCCCCGGGCGGGAAACACTGAAGCTTTCTTT. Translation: CASSPRAGNTEAFF.

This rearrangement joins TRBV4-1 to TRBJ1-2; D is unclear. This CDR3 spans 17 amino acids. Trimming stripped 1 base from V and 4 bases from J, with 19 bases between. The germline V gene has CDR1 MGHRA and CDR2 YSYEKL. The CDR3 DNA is TGCGCCAGCAGCCAAGTTAGTGTTCGCCGGAACACCTATGGCTACACCTTC. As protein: CASSQVSVRRNTYGYTF.

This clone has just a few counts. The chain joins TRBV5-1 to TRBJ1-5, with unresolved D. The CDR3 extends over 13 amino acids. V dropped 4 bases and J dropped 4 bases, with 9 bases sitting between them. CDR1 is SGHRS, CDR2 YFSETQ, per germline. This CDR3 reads CASSVGVNQPQHF. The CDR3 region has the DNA TGCGCCAGCAGCGTGGGAGTTAATCAGCCCCAGCATTTT.

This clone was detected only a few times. CDR3 protein: CASSVGGTVSDEQFF. The CDR3 region has the DNA TGTGCCAGCAGCGTAGGGGGGACGGTCTCCGATGAGCAGTTCTTC. The V and J genes are TRBV9 and TRBJ2-1; perhaps D is TRBD1 or TRBD2 (5 bases each). The V end lost 0 bases, the J end lost 8 bases, and 15 bases lay between the germline ends. CDR1 and CDR2 (germline): SGDLS, YYNGEE. This CDR3 contains 15 residues.

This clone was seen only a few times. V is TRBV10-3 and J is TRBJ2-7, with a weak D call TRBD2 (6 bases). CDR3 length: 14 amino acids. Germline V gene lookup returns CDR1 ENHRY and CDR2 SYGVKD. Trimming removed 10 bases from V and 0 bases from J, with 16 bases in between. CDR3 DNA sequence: TGTGCCACCCTAGCACCAGCGGGCTCCTACGAGCAGTACTTC. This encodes CATLAPAGSYEQYF.

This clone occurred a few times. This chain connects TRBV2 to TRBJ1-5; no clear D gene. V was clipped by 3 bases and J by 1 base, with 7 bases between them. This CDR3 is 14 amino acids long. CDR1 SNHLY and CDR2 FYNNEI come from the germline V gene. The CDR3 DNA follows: TGTGCCAGCAGTGATCAACAGAGCAATCAGCCCCAGCATTTT. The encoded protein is CASSDQQSNQPQHF.

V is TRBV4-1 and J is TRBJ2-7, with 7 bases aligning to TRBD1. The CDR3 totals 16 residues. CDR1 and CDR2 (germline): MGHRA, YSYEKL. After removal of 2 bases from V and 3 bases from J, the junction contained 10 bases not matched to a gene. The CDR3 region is CASSQPGQKRDYEQYF. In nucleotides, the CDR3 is TGCGCCAGCAGCCAACCGGGACAGAAGCGTGACTACGAGCAGTACTTC.

The CDR3 is CASSPDRGNQPQHF. Written as DNA, the CDR3 is TGTGCCAGCAGTCCCGACAGGGGTAATCAGCCCCAGCATTTT. The chain couples TRBV6-5 to TRBJ1-5, with 8 bases that match TRBD1. The CDR3 has 14 amino acids. V dropped 5 bases and J dropped 4; count of bases not matched to a gene: 4. CDR1 is MNHEY and CDR2 is SVGAGI in the germline V gene.

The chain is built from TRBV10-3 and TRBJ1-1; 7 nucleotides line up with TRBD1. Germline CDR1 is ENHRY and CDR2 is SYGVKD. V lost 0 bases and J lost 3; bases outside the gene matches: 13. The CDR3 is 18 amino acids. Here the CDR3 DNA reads TGTGCCATCAGTGAGTCAGTTTGGAACAGGGGAGGGGACACTGAAGCTTTCTTT. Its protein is CAISESVWNRGGDTEAFF.

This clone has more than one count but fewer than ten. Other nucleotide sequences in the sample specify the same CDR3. CDR3 nucleotides: TGTGCCTGGAGTGTACAGGGAAACACCATATATTTT. This gives the protein CAWSVQGNTIYF. The chain is built from TRBV30 and TRBJ1-3; unclear D gene. Trimming stripped 0 bases from V and 4 bases from J, with 4 bases between. Germline assignment: CDR1 GTSNPN and CDR2 SVGIG (reference sequence). The CDR3 totals 12 residues.

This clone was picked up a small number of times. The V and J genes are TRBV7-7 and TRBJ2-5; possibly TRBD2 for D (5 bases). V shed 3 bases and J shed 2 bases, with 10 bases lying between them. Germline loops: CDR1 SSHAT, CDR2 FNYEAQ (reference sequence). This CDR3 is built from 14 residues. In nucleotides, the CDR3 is TGTGCCAGCAGCTTGGCGGGCAGGCAAGAGACCCAGTACTTC. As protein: CASSLAGRQETQYF.

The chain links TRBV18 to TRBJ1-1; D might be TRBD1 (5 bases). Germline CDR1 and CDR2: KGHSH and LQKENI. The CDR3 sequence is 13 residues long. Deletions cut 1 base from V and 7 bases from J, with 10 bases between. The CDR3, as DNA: TGTGCCAGCTCACCACGCGCGGGGGTTGAAGCTTTCTTT. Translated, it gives CASSPRAGVEAFF.

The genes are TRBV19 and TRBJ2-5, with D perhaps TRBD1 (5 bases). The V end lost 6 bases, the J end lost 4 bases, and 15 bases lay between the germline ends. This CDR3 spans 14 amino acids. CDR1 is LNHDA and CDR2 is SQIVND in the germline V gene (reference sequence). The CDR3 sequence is CASRAWGSGETQYF. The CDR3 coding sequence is TGTGCCAGTAGGGCCTGGGGCAGTGGAGAGACCCAGTACTTC.

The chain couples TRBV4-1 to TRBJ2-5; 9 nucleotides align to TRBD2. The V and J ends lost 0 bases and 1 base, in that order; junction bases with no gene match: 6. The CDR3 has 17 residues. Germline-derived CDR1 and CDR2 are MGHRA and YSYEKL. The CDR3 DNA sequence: TGCGCCAGCAGCCAAGAGGGCAGCGGGGGGATCCAAGAGACCCAGTACTTC. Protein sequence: CASSQEGSGGIQETQYF.

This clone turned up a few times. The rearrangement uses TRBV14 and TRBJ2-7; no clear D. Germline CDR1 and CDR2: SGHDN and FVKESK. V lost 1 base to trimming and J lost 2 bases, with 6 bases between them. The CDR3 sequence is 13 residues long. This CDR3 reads CASSQGYTYEQYF. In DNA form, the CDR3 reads TGTGCCAGCAGCCAAGGGTACACCTACGAGCAGTACTTC.

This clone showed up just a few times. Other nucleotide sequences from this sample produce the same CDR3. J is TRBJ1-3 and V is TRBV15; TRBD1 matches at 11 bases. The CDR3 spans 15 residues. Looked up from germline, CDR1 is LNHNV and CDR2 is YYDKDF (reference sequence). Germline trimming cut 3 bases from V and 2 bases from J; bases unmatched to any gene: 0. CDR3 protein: CATSRDRGPGNTIYF. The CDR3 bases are TGTGCCACCAGCAGGGACAGGGGGCCTGGAAACACCATATATTTT.

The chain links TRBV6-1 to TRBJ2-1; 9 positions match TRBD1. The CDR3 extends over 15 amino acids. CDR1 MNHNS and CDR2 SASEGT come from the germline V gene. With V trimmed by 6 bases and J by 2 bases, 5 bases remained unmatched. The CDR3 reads CASSWGTGPYNEQFF. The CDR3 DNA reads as TGTGCCAGCAGCTGGGGGACAGGGCCCTACAATGAGCAGTTCTTC.

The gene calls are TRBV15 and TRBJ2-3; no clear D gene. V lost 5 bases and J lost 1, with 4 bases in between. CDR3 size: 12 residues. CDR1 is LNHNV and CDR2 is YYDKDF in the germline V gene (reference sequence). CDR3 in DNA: TGTGCCACCAGCCTCCGCACAGATACGCAGTATTTT. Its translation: CATSLRTDTQYF.

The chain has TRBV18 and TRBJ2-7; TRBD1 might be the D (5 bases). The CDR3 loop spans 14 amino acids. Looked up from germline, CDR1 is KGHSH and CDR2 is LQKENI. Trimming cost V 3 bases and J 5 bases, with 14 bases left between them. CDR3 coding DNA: TGTGCCAGCTCACCCCGGCAAAGGGGCGACGAGCAGTACTTC. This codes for CASSPRQRGDEQYF. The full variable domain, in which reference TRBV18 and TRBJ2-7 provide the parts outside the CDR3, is NAGVMQNPRHLVRRRGQEARLRCSPMKGHSHVYWYRQLPEEGLKFMVYLQKENIIDESGMPKERFSAEFPKEGPSILRIQQVVRGDSAAYFCASSPRQRGDEQYFGPGTRLTVT.

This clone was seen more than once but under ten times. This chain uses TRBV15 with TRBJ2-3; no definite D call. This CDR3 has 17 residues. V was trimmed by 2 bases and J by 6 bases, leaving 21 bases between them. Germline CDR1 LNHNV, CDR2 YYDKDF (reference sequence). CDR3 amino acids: CATSRSLGPGREDTQYF. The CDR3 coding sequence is TGTGCCACCAGCAGATCGCTAGGACCTGGCCGAGAGGATACGCAGTATTTT.

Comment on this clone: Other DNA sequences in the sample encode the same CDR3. The CDR3 reads CASRGQGGNQPQHF. The CDR3 DNA reads TGTGCCAGCAGAGGACAGGGGGGGAATCAGCCCCAGCATTTT. V is TRBV2 and J is TRBJ1-5, with 10 bases that match TRBD1. Germline lookup yields CDR1 SNHLY and CDR2 FYNNEI. V trimming: 6 bases; J trimming: 4 bases; junction bases outside the gene matches: 3. The CDR3 loop spans 14 amino acids. Variable domain in full (rest from reference TRBV2 and TRBJ1-5): EPEVTQTPSHQVTQMGQEVILRCVPISNHLYFYWYRQILGQKVEFLVSFYNNEISEKSEIFDDQFSVERPDGSNFTLKIRSTKLEDSAMYFCASRGQGGNQPQHFGDGTRLSIL.

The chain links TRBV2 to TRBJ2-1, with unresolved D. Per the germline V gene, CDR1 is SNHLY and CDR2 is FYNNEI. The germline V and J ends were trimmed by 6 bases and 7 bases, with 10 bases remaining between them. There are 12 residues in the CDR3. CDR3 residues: CASRDLRNEQFF. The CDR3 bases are TGTGCCAGCAGGGACCTCAGGAATGAGCAGTTCTTC.